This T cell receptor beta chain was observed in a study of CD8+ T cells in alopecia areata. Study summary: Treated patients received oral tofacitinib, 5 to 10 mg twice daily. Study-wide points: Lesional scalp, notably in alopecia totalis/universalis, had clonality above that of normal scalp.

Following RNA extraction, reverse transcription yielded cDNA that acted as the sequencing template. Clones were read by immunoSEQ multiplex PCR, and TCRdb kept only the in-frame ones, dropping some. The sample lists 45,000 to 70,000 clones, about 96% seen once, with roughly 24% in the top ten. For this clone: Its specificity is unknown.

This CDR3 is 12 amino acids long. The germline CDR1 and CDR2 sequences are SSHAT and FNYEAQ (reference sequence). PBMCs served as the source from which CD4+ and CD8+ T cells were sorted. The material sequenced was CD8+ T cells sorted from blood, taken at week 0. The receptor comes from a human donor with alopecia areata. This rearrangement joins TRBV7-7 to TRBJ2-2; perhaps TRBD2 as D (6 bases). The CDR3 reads CASGRGPGELFF. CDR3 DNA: TGTGCTAGCGGAAGGGGCCCCGGGGAGCTGTTTTTT.